This T cell receptor beta chain was captured in a study of OX40 agonist ivuxolimab in advanced cancers. About the research overall: Patients were treated with intravenous ivuxolimab, dosed at 0.01 to 10 mg/kg and infused every 2 weeks. Study-level findings and limits: Low levels of normalized T-cell clonal expansion also appeared in some nonresponders.

Notes on this clone: No antigen is known for it.

This CDR3 has 16 residues. Per germline, CDR1 MNHEY and CDR2 SMNVEV (reference sequence). Unmatched junction bases numbered 17, after V lost 6 bases and J lost 8 bases. The table came from immunoSEQ multiplex PCR; TCRdb's copy has only in-frame clones and leaves some out. The profile shows approximately 37,000 clones, 65% to 90% of them singletons. This receptor was taken from an adult with an advanced solid tumor such as melanoma, head and neck, liver or kidney cancer. The V call is TRBV27, the J call TRBJ1-1, with TRBD1 matching over 8 bases. The specimen comprised CD4+ or CD8+ T cells sorted from blood, sampled in a trial of the OX40 agonist ivuxolimab. In nucleotides, the CDR3 is TGTGCCAGCAGCAACAGGGGGTCCGGCCAAATCGGAGAAGCTTTCTTT. Translated, it gives CASSNRGSGQIGEAFF.